This T cell receptor beta chain stems from a study of OX40 agonist ivuxolimab in advanced cancers. Study information: Administration of intravenous ivuxolimab to patients occurred every 2 weeks at 0.01 to 10 mg/kg. Partial responses were achieved by three patients: one hepatocellular carcinoma, two cutaneous melanoma.

Study-wide results and limits: Dose levels from 0.1 to 3.0 mg/kg saw CD4+ and CD8+ blood T cells expand clonally by week 6.

Assay used: immunoSEQ multiplex PCR; TCRdb lists only in-frame clones, some missing. The repertoire consists of about 89,000 clones, with around 94% occurring once and the leading ten covering about 0.24%. Germline V gene data show CDR1 as MNHNS and CDR2 as SASEGT. V was cut by 6 bases and J by 4 bases, with 16 bases left in between. The CDR3 is made up of 15 amino acids. As concerns this clone: The target antigen is unknown.

The material was CD4+ or CD8+ T cells sorted from blood, obtained in a trial of the OX40 agonist ivuxolimab. The TCR comes from an adult with an advanced solid tumor such as melanoma, head and neck, liver or kidney cancer. This sequence joins TRBV6-1 and TRBJ1-5; D possibly corresponds to TRBD1 (6 bases). This CDR3 reads CASRELDSRNQPQHF. In DNA form, the CDR3 reads TGTGCCAGCAGGGAATTGGACAGCCGGAATCAGCCCCAGCATTTT.